This note documents a single T cell receptor (beta chain) sequence. The protocol was immunoSEQ multiplex PCR, while the TCRdb copy is restricted to in-frame clones and leaves out a portion. This repertoire shows around 110,000 clones, 80% to 90% found once; its top ten account for roughly 3.9%. CDR1 KGHDR and CDR2 SFDVKD come from the germline V gene. This CDR3 spans 16 amino acids. Trimming took off 5 bases at V and 5 bases at J, with 17 bases between the two ends. This entry is derived from a study of T cell responses to AZD1222 COVID-19 vaccine. This sample comprised peripheral blood, obtained on day 0 of MenACWY control vaccination. The chain couples TRBV24-1 to TRBJ2-2, with unresolved D. The TCR comes from an adult in good health. The CDR3 DNA reads TGTGCCACCAGTGCCGGTGGATTTATAGGGACCGGGGAGCTGTTTTTT. It is translated as CATSAGGFIGTGELFF.